Included here is one T cell receptor (beta chain) sequence, with context. The antigen this receptor binds is unknown. Per-nucleotide qualities are absent, and no much larger clonotype sits a single base away. The library was made by the immunoSEQ multiplex PCR assay. Turning to the authors' computational methods: A statistical classification framework was built for diagnosing cytomegalovirus status from the catalog of TCR beta chain sequences. This immuneACCESS table, as held by TCRdb, lists in-frame sequences with V and J called but not all clones. Of the missing ones, under half trace to an unresolved V gene in checked studies; the others have no known cause. D and trimming come from the DNA, and the V and J calls and clone size come from that table. For this sample the table gives about 180,000 clones, of which about 85% were detected only once. The ten largest make up 16% of the sample. The data stem from a study of cytomegalovirus exposure and HLA in healthy donors (dated by TCRdb to about 2017). Turning to the overall study: According to a later analysis, one platform produced both the roughly 120 validation repertoires and the 550 to 800 repertoires of the first cohort. The study was designed to test whether signatures of past pathogen exposure could be identified by cataloging public T cell receptors. Besides the first cohort of more than 650 subjects, a separate validation cohort made up of around 120 different subjects was used. To predict cytomegalovirus infection status, the study combined high-throughput TCR immunosequencing, statistical association of individual TCRs with disease status, and machine learning.

General conclusions and limits of the study: Subsequent analysis determined that TCRs grouped into clusters in the first cohort also showed a tendency toward co-occurrence across the 120 validation repertoires, and approximately 94% of cluster scores exceeded 0. Cytomegalovirus status was reported to be diagnosed by the classifier with high specificity and sensitivity in both the original and validation cohorts. Most TCR sequences were observed very rarely across donors, whereas some public TCRs were present in many individuals. The study gave a list of over 150 TCR beta chains associated with cytomegalovirus. A few of the identified cytomegalovirus-associated TCR beta chains were confirmed in vitro to be specific for cytomegalovirus antigens. The authors suggested that the approach could potentially be generalized to other disease states and immunological phenotypes. All 130 or so repertoires were used to score co-occurrence in the validation cohort in a later analysis, because that analysis had no HLA typing for the cohort.

The donors were included in the validation cohort of 90 to 150 subjects, a group kept apart from the approximately 650-subject first cohort. This sequence was found in a man aged 18 to 29 in good health and CMV-seropositive. The specimen was PBMCs.

The CDR3 is CASSESSGRGLLDGYTF. The base sequence is TGTGCCAGCAGTGAAAGTTCGGGCAGGGGGCTTTTAGATGGCTACACCTTC. The chain is encoded by TRBV6-1 joined to TRBJ1-2; TRBD1 aligns with 8 central bases. CDR1 and CDR2, per the germline V gene, are MNHNS and SASEGT. The CDR3 sequence holds 17 residues, the cysteine and phenylalanine included. Only CDR3 DNA remains: 51 bases, in frame from the first base. V has 2 bases trimmed and J has 6 bases trimmed; junction bases matching no gene number 14.